This TCR beta chain is drawn from a study of T cell responses to AZD1222 COVID-19 vaccine. Findings of the study overall: Baseline serology detected seropositivity in only a handful of AZD1222 recipients. Mapped onto spike, vaccine-associated CD4 TCRs spanned it and were dominant at 160-218 and 743-854. White British people made up most donors, females outnumbered males, and clonal diversity was possibly underestimated.

Produced via immunoSEQ multiplex PCR; TCRdb's table is partial and in-frame only. The data contain 95,000 to 150,000 clones, approximately 86% of them seen just once; the ten biggest clones take up approximately 2.4%. This CDR3 has 14 residues. The junction had 2 bases not matched to a gene; V was cut back by 4 bases and J by 7 bases. Germline V gene lookup returns CDR1 SNHLY and CDR2 FYNNEI. On this clone itself: What it recognizes is unknown.

The source is an adult in good health. The specimen comprised peripheral blood, sampled on day 0 of AZD1222 vaccination. The chain links TRBV2 to TRBJ2-1; 12 nucleotides agree with TRBD2. Here the CDR3 DNA reads TGTGCCAGCAGTGTTCTAGCGGGAGGGAATGAGCAGTTCTTC. It translates to CASSVLAGGNEQFF. The complete variable domain, with remaining parts taken from reference TRBV2 and TRBJ2-1, reads EPEVTQTPSHQVTQMGQEVILRCVPISNHLYFYWYRQILGQKVEFLVSFYNNEISEKSEIFDDQFSVERPDGSNFTLKIRSTKLEDSAMYFCASSVLAGGNEQFFGPGTRLTVL.